The 10 T cell receptor beta chains below come from one sample, sequenced in a study of blood T cell repertoires in COVID-19. Sequencing was performed with immunoSEQ multiplex PCR; in TCRdb, only in-frame clones are kept and a portion is missing. The sample has around 60,000 clones, around 90% seen once. The source material was peripheral blood. The receptors here all came from a man aged 55 to 70 with active COVID-19.

The V call is TRBV30, the J call TRBJ1-6; D remains ambiguous. V was clipped by 2 bases and J by 0 bases, with 2 bases between them. Germline V gene data show CDR1 as GTSNPN and CDR2 as SVGIG (reference sequence). The CDR3 covers 13 residues. CDR3 nucleotides: TGTGCCTGGAGTCGCTCCTATAATTCACCCCTCCACTTT. It translates to CAWSRSYNSPLHF.

V usage is TRBV4-3 and J usage is TRBJ2-6, with D possibly being TRBD1 (5 bases). The germline CDR1 and CDR2 sequences are LGHNA and YSLEER. Trimming shortened V by 4 bases and J by 3 bases, and 13 bases separated the two germline ends. The CDR3 is made up of 16 amino acids. The CDR3 region is CASSPVPGIGANVLTF. The DNA for the CDR3 is TGCGCCAGCAGCCCCGTTCCAGGGATTGGGGCCAACGTCCTGACTTTC.

The chain employs TRBV4-1 and TRBJ2-3; 10 bases line up with TRBD2. Germline V CDR1 and CDR2: MGHRA, YSYEKL. V shed 5 bases and J 2 bases; nucleotides not matched to a gene: 7. This CDR3 is built from 16 residues. CDR3 in DNA: TGCGCCAGCAGCACCCTAGCGGGGGAGAACACAGATACGCAGTATTTT. Translated: CASSTLAGENTDTQYF.

This clone was observed a few times. The chain couples TRBV21-1 to TRBJ1-3; whether TRBD1, the table's D call, matches the DNA was not checked. TRBV21-1 constitutes a pseudogene. This CDR3 spans 18 amino acids. Here the CDR3 DNA reads TGTGCCAGCAGCAAAGGGTTCTGGACAGGGGGCTCCGGAAACACCATATATTTT. As protein: CASSKGFWTGGSGNTIYF.

This sequence joins TRBV5-6 and TRBJ2-7, with a possible D match to TRBD2 (5 bases). CDR1 and CDR2 from the germline V gene are SGHDT and YYEEEE. The CDR3 sequence is 14 residues long. V lost 5 bases and J 2 bases, leaving 14 bases between the germline ends. As DNA, the CDR3 is TGTGCCAGCAGTCCGGGGATGGGTGCCTACGAGCAGTACTTC. This sequence encodes CASSPGMGAYEQYF.

The gene calls are TRBV12-5 and TRBJ1-1, with TRBD1 matching over 11 bases. With 7 bases clipped from V and 7 bases from J, the junction kept 5 bases outside the gene matches. This CDR3 has 13 residues. Per the germline V gene, CDR1 is LGHNT and CDR2 is FRNRAP. The CDR3 nucleotides read TGTGCTAGTGCGGGACAGGGGGTAGTTGAAGCTTTCTTT. Amino acid sequence: CASAGQGVVEAFF. The complete variable domain, with remaining parts taken from reference TRBV12-5 and TRBJ1-1, reads DARVTQTPRHKVTEMGQEVTMRCQPILGHNTVFWYRQTMMQGLELLAYFRNRAPLDDSGMPKDRFSAEMPDATLATLKIQPSEPRDSAVYFCASAGQGVVEAFFGQGTRLTVV.

The V gene is TRBV11-2, the J gene TRBJ2-7, with TRBD1 as a possible D gene (6 bases). Germline lookup yields CDR1 SGHAT and CDR2 FQNNGV. This CDR3 contains 15 residues. The V end was cut by 5 bases, the J end by 2 bases, with 16 bases between. The CDR3 spells CASSNGRGQTYEQYF. The CDR3, as DNA: TGTGCCAGCAGCAACGGGCGAGGACAGACCTACGAGCAGTACTTC.

This chain uses TRBV30 with TRBJ2-2; TRBD2 is a possible D gene (5 bases). The CDR3 loop spans 15 amino acids. The germline V and J ends were trimmed by 1 base and 7 bases, with 16 bases remaining between them. CDR1 GTSNPN and CDR2 SVGIG come from the germline V gene (reference sequence). The CDR3 DNA sequence: TGTGCCTGGAGTGCCCATGGGGTCGGAGGCGGGGAGCTGTTTTTT. Translating it yields CAWSAHGVGGGELFF.

This chain uses TRBV19 with TRBJ2-5; 9 bases align to TRBD2. V gave up 8 bases and J gave up 4 bases; unmatched junction bases: 14. This CDR3 contains 16 residues. Looked up from germline, CDR1 is LNHDA and CDR2 is SQIVND (reference sequence). The chain's CDR3 is CASAPFGGGARETQYF. CDR3 DNA: TGTGCCAGTGCCCCGTTCGGCGGGGGGGCCAGAGAGACCCAGTACTTC.

This clone was seen a single time. The V call is TRBV6-5, the J call TRBJ1-3; D is uncertain. The germline V and J ends were trimmed by 2 bases and 1 base, with 6 bases remaining between them. CDR3 size: 14 residues. Germline V gene data show CDR1 as MNHEY and CDR2 as SVGAGI. DNA for the CDR3: TGTGCCAGCAGTTACAGAGGGTCTGGAAACACCATATATTTT. As protein: CASSYRGSGNTIYF.